A selection of T cell receptor beta chains follows, all from one sample in a study of blood T cell repertoires in COVID-19. Data came from immunoSEQ multiplex PCR; TCRdb stores just in-frame clones and leaves some out. The data hold about 500,000 clones, with 85% to 90% observed a single time. Sequencing used peripheral blood. All receptors come from a man aged 18 to 29 with COVID-19, enrolled during active disease. Each CDR3 is given with its conserved first and last residue. A D gene is named only where the DNA matches it firmly. Size values are once, few and many counts, or a class for expanded clones, and some rows have none.

clone size	J gene	D gene	V gene	CDR3 DNA	CDR3 protein
-	TRBJ1-1	-	TRBV6-4	TGTGCCACCCCAGGTTTGGACACTGAAGCTTTCTTT	CATPGLDTEAFF
once	TRBJ2-7	TRBD1	TRBV3-1/TRBV3-2	TGTGCCAGCAGCCAAGATCTTATGACAGGGTCCGACGAGCAGTACTTC	CASSQDLMTGSDEQYF
-	TRBJ2-6	TRBD1	TRBV5-4	TGTGCCAGCAGCTTAAGGACAGGGAACTCTGGGGCCAACGTCCTGACTTTC	CASSLRTGNSGANVLTF
-	TRBJ2-6	TRBD2	TRBV18	TGTGCCAGCTCACCGAGCCTAGCGGGGGGGCCTTTAAGCTCTGGGGCCAACGTCCTGACTTTC	CASSPSLAGGPLSSGANVLTF
-	TRBJ2-1	-	TRBV6-5	TGTGCCAGCAGTCCCGGGACTGTCGGTGAGCAGTTCTTC	CASSPGTVGEQFF
once	TRBJ2-3	-	TRBV19	TGTGCCAGTAGTATGTCCACCCGAGGGACAGATACGCAGTATTTT	CASSMSTRGTDTQYF
-	TRBJ2-7	-	TRBV7-9	TGTGCCAGCAGCCGGGACTCAAGTACCTCCTACGAGCAGTACTTC	CASSRDSSTSYEQYF
-	TRBJ1-2	-	TRBV19	TGTGCCAGTAGTATCTCCGACAGGCTACATATCAATGGCTACACCTTC	CASSISDRLHINGYTF
-	TRBJ2-4	-	TRBV6-1	TGTGCCAGCAGTGAAGGGGGCGATCTAGCCAAAAACATTCAGTACTTC	CASSEGGDLAKNIQYF
-	TRBJ2-1	TRBD2	TRBV9	TGTGCCAGCAGCGTAGGACTAGCGGGAGTCTACAATGAGCAGTTCTTC	CASSVGLAGVYNEQFF
-	TRBJ2-3	TRBD2	TRBV10-2	TGCGCCAGCAGTGAGTCGGCGGGGGGGCAAGATACGCAGTATTTT	CASSESAGGQDTQYF
-	TRBJ2-1	-	TRBV2	TGTGCCAGCAGTGAATGGGTACCGGGGAGCTCCTACAATGAGCAGTTCTTC	CASSEWVPGSSYNEQFF
few	TRBJ2-5	-	TRBV5-1	TGCGCCAGCAGCAGAAACCAGGGGATAAGGGCAGAGACCCAGTACTTC	CASSRNQGIRAETQYF
few	TRBJ1-5	-	TRBV2	TGTGCCAGCAGTGAAGTTCCCGACTCGGCGCGTCAGCCCCAGCATTTT	CASSEVPDSARQPQHF
-	TRBJ1-2	-	TRBV24-1	TGTGCCACCAGTGATCATGGGGGCCCGGTCCATAACTATGGCTACACCTTC	CATSDHGGPVHNYGYTF
-	TRBJ2-2	-	TRBV7-8	TGTGCCAGCAGCTTACTGGGACAAACGAACACCGGGGAGCTGTTTTTT	CASSLLGQTNTGELFF
-	TRBJ2-2	-	TRBV7-9	TGTGCCAGCAGCGCCGCTCCAAGAGGTCCCGGGGAGCTGTTTTTT	CASSAAPRGPGELFF
-	TRBJ2-1	TRBD2	TRBV2	TGTGCCAGCAGATTAGCGGGGAGCTCCTACAATGAGCAGTTCTTC	CASRLAGSSYNEQFF
-	TRBJ1-5	-	TRBV7-9	TGTGCCAGCAGCTCACACGACAGTTCCAATCAGCCCCAGCATTTT	CASSSHDSSNQPQHF
-	TRBJ2-5	TRBD1	TRBV7-9	TGTGCCAGCAGCTTAATAGGGGGCTCAGAGACCCAGTACTTC	CASSLIGGSETQYF
-	TRBJ1-5	-	TRBV5-8	TGTGCCAGCAGCTTCATAGCCTCAACAAGGCAGCCCCAGCATTTT	CASSFIASTRQPQHF
-	TRBJ2-7	-	TRBV6-5	TGTGCCAGCAGTTCCCAGTACGAGCAGTACTTC	CASSSQYEQYF
-	TRBJ2-3	TRBD2	TRBV6-5	TGTGCCAGCAGTCTTTCGGGGGGGGCAGATACGCAGTATTTT	CASSLSGGADTQYF
-	TRBJ1-6	TRBD1	TRBV7-2	TGTGCCAGCAGCCTCTACGGGGAGACAGGGGTTAATTCACCCCTCCACTTT	CASSLYGETGVNSPLHF
few	TRBJ2-2	TRBD1	TRBV11-2	TGTGCCAGCAGGGCGACAGGGATCGGGGAGCTGTTTTTT	CASRATGIGELFF
-	TRBJ2-1	-	TRBV2	TGTGCCAGCAGGGAACAGGGTCATCTGGCGAATGAGCAGTTCTTC	CASREQGHLANEQFF
-	TRBJ1-5	TRBD1	TRBV18	TGTGCCAGCTCACCTACAGGGGAGCAGCCCCAGCATTTT	CASSPTGEQPQHF
-	TRBJ1-2	-	TRBV29-1	TGCAGCGTTTACAGTTCGCCGAGAGGGGGCTACACCTTC	CSVYSSPRGGYTF
-	TRBJ2-3	TRBD2	TRBV7-9	TGTGCCAGCAGCCCCGGGGGGGGCGCAGATACGCAGTATTTT	CASSPGGGADTQYF
-	TRBJ1-5	TRBD1	TRBV10-1	TGCGCCAGTCGAGACAGGGGCGGTTATAGCAATCAGCCCCAGCATTTT	CASRDRGGYSNQPQHF
-	TRBJ1-5	-	TRBV5-1	TGCGCCAGCAGCTTGACGGGGGTTACGCCCCAGCATTTT	CASSLTGVTPQHF
-	TRBJ2-1	TRBD2	TRBV6-2/TRBV6-3	TGTGCCAGCAGCTCACTAGCGGGAGGGCGGAATGAGCAGTTCTTC	CASSSLAGGRNEQFF
once	TRBJ1-2	-	TRBV6-5	TGTGCCAGCAGTTACGGAGGGAGGTTCTATGGCTACACCTTC	CASSYGGRFYGYTF
-	TRBJ2-5	TRBD2	TRBV10-2	TGCGCCAGCAGTGTCGGGAGGGCCACAGAGACCCAGTACTTC	CASSVGRATETQYF
once	TRBJ1-3	-	TRBV19	TGTGCCAGTACCTCTCTTGCGGTGAGCTCTGGAAACACCATATATTTT	CASTSLAVSSGNTIYF
-	TRBJ2-3	TRBD1	TRBV25-1	TGTGCCAGCAGTCATGGACAGGACCTCACAGATACGCAGTATTTT	CASSHGQDLTDTQYF
-	TRBJ2-1	TRBD2	TRBV24-1	TGTGCCACCAGCCCCGGGGAGGGGAATGACAATGAGCAGTTCTTC	CATSPGEGNDNEQFF
-	TRBJ2-3	TRBD2	TRBV25-1	TGTGCCAGCAGTGGTAGACTAGCGGGAGTGTATAAAGATACGCAGTATTTT	CASSGRLAGVYKDTQYF
-	TRBJ2-1	TRBD2	TRBV5-1	TGCGCCAGCAGCTCAAGACTAGCGGGAGAAAATGAGCAGTTCTTC	CASSSRLAGENEQFF
-	TRBJ2-2	TRBD1	TRBV2	TGTGCCAGCGGGACAGGGGCGAACACCGGGGAGCTGTTTTTT	CASGTGANTGELFF
-	TRBJ1-1	TRBD1	TRBV5-4	TGTGCCAGCAGCCACGACAGGGTGAACACTGAAGCTTTCTTT	CASSHDRVNTEAFF
-	TRBJ2-6	-	TRBV27	TGTGCCAGCAGCCTCAGGGCTGGGGCCAACGTCCTGACTTTC	CASSLRAGANVLTF
-	TRBJ1-1	-	TRBV18	TGTGCCAGCTCACCGCTGACAAGAATGAACACTGAAGCTTTCTTT	CASSPLTRMNTEAFF
-	TRBJ2-7	TRBD2	TRBV4-1	TGCGCCAGCAGCCACCGGACTAGCGGGAGTTTTCGCGAGCAGTACTTC	CASSHRTSGSFREQYF
-	TRBJ1-2	TRBD1	TRBV30	TGTGCCTGGAGTGTACAGGGGGCCGTTGGCTACACCTTC	CAWSVQGAVGYTF
-	TRBJ1-3	-	TRBV6-5	TGTGCCAGCAGGCCCTTGAGTGGCTCTGGAAACACCATATATTTT	CASRPLSGSGNTIYF
-	TRBJ1-2	-	TRBV5-1	TGCGCCAGCAGCTTGGCTGGGCGAGATGGCTACACCTTC	CASSLAGRDGYTF